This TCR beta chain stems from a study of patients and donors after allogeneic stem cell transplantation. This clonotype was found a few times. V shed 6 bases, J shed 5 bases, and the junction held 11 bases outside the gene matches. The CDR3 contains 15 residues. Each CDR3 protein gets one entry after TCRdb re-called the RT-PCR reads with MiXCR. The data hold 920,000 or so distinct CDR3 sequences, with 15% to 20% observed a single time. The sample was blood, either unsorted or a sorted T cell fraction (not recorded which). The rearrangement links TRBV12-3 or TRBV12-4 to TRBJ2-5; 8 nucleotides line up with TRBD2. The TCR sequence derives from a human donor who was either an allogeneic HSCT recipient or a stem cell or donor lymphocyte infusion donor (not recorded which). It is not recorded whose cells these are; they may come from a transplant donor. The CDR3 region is CASSLRGGDRETQYF. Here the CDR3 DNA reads TGTGCCAGCAGCCTTCGGGGGGGCGATCGGGAGACCCAGTACTTC.